This TCR beta chain stems from a study of shared clonotypes between healthy human individuals. With respect to this clone: Its target is not known.

The CDR3 runs to 15 residues. CDR1 MNHEY and CDR2 SVGAGI come from the germline V gene. V lost 6 bases and J 1 base, leaving 12 bases between the germline ends. The study, taken as a whole, reports: Non-shared clonotypes were found to have lower generation probabilities than the clonotypes that were shared by all four of the sorted-subset donors. Specimens sampled were limited to blood, with tissue repertoires likely differing. The study drew on few donors, limiting represented genetic and exposure-history diversity.

Generated by immunoSEQ multiplex PCR, the TCRdb table keeps only in-frame clones and is missing some. The top ten hold 9% to 12% of the sample, which has about 330,000 clones, less than 85% seen once. Sequencing input: memory CD4+ T cells sorted from blood. Subset specified: CD45RA-negative fraction. This chain links TRBV6-5 with TRBJ2-2; D may correspond to TRBD1 or TRBD2 (5 bases each). This sequence originates from a man aged 25-45 years in good health. The CDR3 spells CASRRDGRNTGELFF. CDR3 in DNA: TGTGCCAGCAGACGGGACGGACGGAACACCGGGGAGCTGTTTTTT.